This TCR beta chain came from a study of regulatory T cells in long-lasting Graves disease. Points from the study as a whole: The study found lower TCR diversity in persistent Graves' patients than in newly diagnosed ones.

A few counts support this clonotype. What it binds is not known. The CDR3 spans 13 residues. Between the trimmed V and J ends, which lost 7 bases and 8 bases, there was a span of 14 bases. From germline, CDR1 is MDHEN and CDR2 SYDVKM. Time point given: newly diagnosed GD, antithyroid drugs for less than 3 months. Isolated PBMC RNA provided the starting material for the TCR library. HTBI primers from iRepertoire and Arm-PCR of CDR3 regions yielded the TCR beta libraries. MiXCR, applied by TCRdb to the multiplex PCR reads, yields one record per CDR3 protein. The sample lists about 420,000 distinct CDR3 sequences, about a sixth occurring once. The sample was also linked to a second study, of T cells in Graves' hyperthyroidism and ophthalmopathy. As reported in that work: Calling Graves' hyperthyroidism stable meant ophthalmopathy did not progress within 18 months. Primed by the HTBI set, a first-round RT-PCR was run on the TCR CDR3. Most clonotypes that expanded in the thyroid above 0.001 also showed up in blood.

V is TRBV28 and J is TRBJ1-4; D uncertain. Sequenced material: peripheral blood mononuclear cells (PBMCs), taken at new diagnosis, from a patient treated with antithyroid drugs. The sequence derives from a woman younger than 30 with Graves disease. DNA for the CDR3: TGTGCCAGCACCCAAGGATATTTGGAAAAACTGTTTTTT. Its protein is CASTQGYLEKLFF.